The next 9 T cell receptor beta chains were all read from a single sample in a study of shared T cell receptors in the human thymus (dated by TCRdb to about 2021). Libraries were constructed by the immunoSEQ multiplex PCR assay. As stored in TCRdb, this immuneACCESS dataset retains in-frame rearrangements with V and J assigned. A fraction of the clones does not appear; measured against another copy, unresolved V genes explain less than half of the discrepancy, and the remainder lacks a known reason. For this sample there are some 700,000 clones; roughly 90% appear just once. The ten largest clones represent around 0.01% of the sample. The same specimen was also included in a second study, on human thymus T cells.

The material sequenced was thymocytes. The receptors shown here come from a boy in the first two years of life with a congenital heart defect. Donor details come from another sample of the same person, matched by shared clones.

The chain links TRBV10-3 to TRBJ1-1; weak D call: TRBD1 (5 bases). V was cut by 4 bases and J by 9 bases, with 21 bases left in between. The CDR3 covers 15 residues. Germline assignment: CDR1 ENHRY and CDR2 SYGVKD. For the CDR3, the DNA is TGTGCCATCAGTGGGGAAAGGACAAGGACCCCACAAGCTTTCTTT. This codes for CAISGERTRTPQAFF.

The chain links TRBV28 to TRBJ2-3; unclear D gene. CDR3 size: 14 residues. The V end was cut by 3 bases, the J end by 7 bases, with 14 bases between. Germline lookup yields CDR1 MDHEN and CDR2 SYDVKM. In nucleotides, the CDR3 is TGTGCCAGCAGTTTTCGGTGGCAGAGGCATACGCAGTATTTT. It specifies CASSFRWQRHTQYF.

This chain joins TRBV5-6 and TRBJ2-5; 7 nucleotides line up with TRBD1. V was pared by 0 bases and J by 5 bases, with 10 bases of the junction left unmatched. CDR1 is SGHDT, CDR2 YYEEEE, per germline. The CDR3 runs 16 residues. CDR3 in amino acids: CASSLAPTGTRETQYF. The CDR3 coding sequence is TGTGCCAGCAGCTTGGCCCCGACAGGGACGAGGGAGACCCAGTACTTC.

As DNA, the CDR3 is TGTGCCAGCAGCCAAGATAGGCGGGGAGGGAGTACAGATACGCAGTATTTT. This sequence encodes CASSQDRRGGSTDTQYF. The chain carries TRBV4-2 and TRBJ2-3; TRBD2 matches at 7 bases. This CDR3 has 17 amino acids. The V gene's germline CDR1 is LGHNA and CDR2 YNFKEQ. Trimming took 0 bases from V and 3 from J; bases not matched to a gene: 9.

This clone occurred once. This chain joins TRBV11-3 and TRBJ1-3; D is uncertain. V lost 7 bases and J lost 2, with 15 bases in between. In germline, CDR1 is SGHNT, CDR2 YENEEA. CDR3 length equals 15 residues. CDR3 amino acids: CASTGNRLAGNTIYF. In nucleotides, the CDR3 is TGTGCCAGCACCGGGAACAGATTAGCTGGAAACACCATATATTTT.

The rearrangement uses TRBV6-1 and TRBJ1-2; TRBD1 agrees at 7 bases. Germline CDR1 is MNHNS and CDR2 is SASEGT. Unmatched junction bases numbered 11, after V lost 7 bases and J lost 3 bases. The CDR3 is made up of 15 amino acids. CDR3 bases: TGTGCCAGCAACCAACTACAGGGGCGACACTATGGCTACACCTTC. Encoded protein: CASNQLQGRHYGYTF.

This rearrangement joins TRBV27 to TRBJ2-7; D unresolved. The length of the CDR3 is 12 residues. The germline V gene has CDR1 MNHEY and CDR2 SMNVEV (reference sequence). The V end lost 6 bases, the J end lost 2 bases, and 8 bases lay between the germline ends. CDR3 residues: CASSPSAYEQYF. In DNA form, the CDR3 reads TGTGCCAGCAGCCCCTCGGCCTACGAGCAGTACTTC.

This clone turned up a few times. The chain is built from TRBV19 and TRBJ2-3; the D gene is possibly TRBD2 (6 bases). Deletions cut 3 bases from V and 6 bases from J, with 19 bases between. This CDR3 comprises 16 residues. The germline CDR1 and CDR2 sequences are LNHDA and SQIVND (reference sequence). The CDR3 region has the DNA TGTGCCAGTAGTATGGAGGGCCCGAGGGTATGGGATACGCAGTATTTT. Translating gives CASSMEGPRVWDTQYF.

The gene calls are TRBV6-4 and TRBJ1-1; D ambiguous. Germline-derived CDR1 and CDR2 are MRHNA and SNTAGT. Between the trimmed V and J ends, which lost 0 bases and 3 bases, there was a span of 26 bases. The CDR3 is 20 residues long. The CDR3 spells CASSDSSRVLWVDEDTEAFF. CDR3 DNA: TGTGCCAGCAGTGACTCGAGTCGAGTTCTCTGGGTTGATGAGGACACTGAAGCTTTCTTT.